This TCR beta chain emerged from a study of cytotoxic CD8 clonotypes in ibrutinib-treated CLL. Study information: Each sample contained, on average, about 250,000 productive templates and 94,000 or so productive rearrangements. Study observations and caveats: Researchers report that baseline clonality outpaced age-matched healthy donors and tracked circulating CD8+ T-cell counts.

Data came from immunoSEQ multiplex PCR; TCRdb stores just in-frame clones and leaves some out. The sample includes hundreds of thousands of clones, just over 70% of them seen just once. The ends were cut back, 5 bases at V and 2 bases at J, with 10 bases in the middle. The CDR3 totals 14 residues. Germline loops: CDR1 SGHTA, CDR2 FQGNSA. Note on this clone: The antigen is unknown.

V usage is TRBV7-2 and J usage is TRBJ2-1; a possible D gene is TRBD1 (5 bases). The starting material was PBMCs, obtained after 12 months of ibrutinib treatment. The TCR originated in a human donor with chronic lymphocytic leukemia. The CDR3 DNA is TGTGCCAGCAGCATGACAGCTACCTACAATGAGCAGTTCTTC. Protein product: CASSMTATYNEQFF.